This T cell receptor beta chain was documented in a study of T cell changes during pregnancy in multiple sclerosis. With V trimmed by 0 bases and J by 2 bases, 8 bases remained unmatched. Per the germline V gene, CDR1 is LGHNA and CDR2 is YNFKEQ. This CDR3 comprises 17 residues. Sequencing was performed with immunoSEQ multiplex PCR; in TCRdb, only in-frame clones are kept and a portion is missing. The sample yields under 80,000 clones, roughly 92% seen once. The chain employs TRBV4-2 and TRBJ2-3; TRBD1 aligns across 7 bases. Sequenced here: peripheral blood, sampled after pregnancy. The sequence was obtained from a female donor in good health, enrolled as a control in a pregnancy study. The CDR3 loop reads CASSQEETGPDTDTQYF. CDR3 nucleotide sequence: TGTGCCAGCAGCCAAGAGGAGACAGGGCCAGACACAGATACGCAGTATTTT.